What follows are 2 T cell receptor beta chains derived from one specimen sequenced in a study of cytotoxic CD8 clonotypes in ibrutinib-treated CLL (dated by TCRdb to about 2021). Libraries were made using the immunoSEQ multiplex PCR assay. Here the immuneACCESS table is served through TCRdb, limited to in-frame sequences with V and J called. Missing clones are a known gap in these copies; in checked studies unresolved V genes cover under half, and the rest lacks a known reason. For this sample there are fewer than 400,000 clones; roughly 67% appear just once. The ten largest clones add up to around 6.5% of the sample. Sequences were derived from PBMCs, sampled after 36 months of ibrutinib treatment. These receptors were taken from a human donor with chronic lymphocytic leukemia.

The chain links TRBV29-1 to TRBJ1-1, with 7 bases lining up with TRBD1. The CDR3 contains 13 residues. Germline V gives CDR1 SQVTM, CDR2 ANQGSEA. Trimming at V came to 7 bases and at J to 4 bases, leaving 9 bases not matched to a gene. The CDR3 nucleotides are TGCAGCGCTAACAGGGGTTTGAGCACTGAAGCTTTCTTT. Translated, it gives CSANRGLSTEAFF.

The chain links TRBV7-9 to TRBJ2-3; TRBD2 matches 12 bases. This CDR3 is 16 amino acids long. Per the germline V gene, CDR1 is SEHNR and CDR2 is FQNEAQ (reference sequence). Trimming at V came to 5 bases and at J to 2 bases, leaving 5 bases not matched to a gene. The CDR3 coding sequence is TGTGCCAGCAGCCCGTGGACTAGCGGGATCACAGATACGCAGTATTTT. It codes for CASSPWTSGITDTQYF.